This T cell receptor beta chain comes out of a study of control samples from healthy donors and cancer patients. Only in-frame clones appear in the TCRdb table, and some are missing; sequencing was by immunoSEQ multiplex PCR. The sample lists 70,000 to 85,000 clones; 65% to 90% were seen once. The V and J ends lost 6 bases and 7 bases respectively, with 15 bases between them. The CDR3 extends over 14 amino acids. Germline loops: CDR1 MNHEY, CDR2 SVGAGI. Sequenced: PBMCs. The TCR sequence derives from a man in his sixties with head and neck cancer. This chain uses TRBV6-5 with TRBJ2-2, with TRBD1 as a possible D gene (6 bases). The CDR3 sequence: CASSRTGWDGELFF. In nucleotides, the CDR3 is TGTGCCAGCAGCCGAACAGGGTGGGACGGGGAGCTGTTTTTT.